This T cell receptor (beta chain) appears in the sequencing data of a study of T cells in Graves' hyperthyroidism and ophthalmopathy. The study's findings and limits: The blood repertoire included most of the expanded thyroid clonotypes above 0.001.

This clonotype was detected ten times or more. Its antigen remains unknown. Patients aged 18 to 65 with hyperthyroidism were newly diagnosed, with duration under 2 months. The diagnostic basis comprised clinical symptoms, serum thyroxine and TRAb, thyroid ultrasound and orbital computed tomography. PBMCs were derived from 10 ml fresh peripheral blood. Amplified TCR beta CDR3 regions derived from RNA transcripts. The TCR CDR3 was amplified in a first-round RT-PCR using the HTBI primer set. Using its own MiXCR run on the multiplex PCR reads, TCRdb lists one record per CDR3 protein. The repertoire consists of approximately 590,000 distinct CDR3 sequences, with less than 20% occurring once and the leading ten covering approximately 7%. The TCR originated in a woman aged 25-40 years with Graves' hyperthyroidism. The sequenced sample consisted of blood.

The CDR3 region has the DNA TGTGCCAGCAGCTCTAATGGACTAGCGGGAGTGTCCTACAATGAGCAGTTCTTC. As protein: CASSSNGLAGVSYNEQFF. The chain joins TRBV7-9 to TRBJ2-1, with 13 bases that match TRBD2. Looked up from germline, CDR1 is SEHNR and CDR2 is FQNEAQ (reference sequence). Unmatched junction bases numbered 7, after V lost 4 bases and J lost 1 base. The CDR3 totals 18 residues.